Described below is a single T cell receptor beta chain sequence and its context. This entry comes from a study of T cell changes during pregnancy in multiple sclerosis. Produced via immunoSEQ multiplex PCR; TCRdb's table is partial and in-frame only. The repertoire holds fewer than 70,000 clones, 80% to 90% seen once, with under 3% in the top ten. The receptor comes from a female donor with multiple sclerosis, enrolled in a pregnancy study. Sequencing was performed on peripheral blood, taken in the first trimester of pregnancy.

The CDR3 is CASSDGGRHTDTQYF. Written as DNA, the CDR3 is TGTGCCAGCAGCGACGGAGGACGGCACACAGATACGCAGTATTTT. The rearrangement joins TRBV6-4 to TRBJ2-3; weak D call: TRBD2 (5 bases). This CDR3 is 15 amino acids long. V was trimmed by 6 bases and J by 2 bases, leaving 15 bases between them. From germline, CDR1 is MRHNA and CDR2 SNTAGT.